This T cell receptor beta chain was captured in a study of cytomegalovirus exposure and HLA in healthy donors. V lost 6 bases and J lost 0; bases outside the gene matches: 4. Germline lookup yields CDR1 SQVTM and CDR2 ANQGSEA. There are 14 residues in the CDR3. This clone is a singleton in its sample. Amplification used 60 Vbeta primers and 13 Jbeta primers. Some clones are missing from TCRdb's copy, which holds only in-frame ones; the method was immunoSEQ multiplex PCR. The sample has 200,000 to 250,000 clones, about 78% seen once. Source material: PBMCs. The TCR was taken from a male donor in good health and CMV-seronegative. J is TRBJ1-4 and V is TRBV29-1; 7 bases match TRBD1. The CDR3 DNA sequence: TGCAGCGTGGACAGGCGCCCAACTAATGAAAAACTGTTTTTT. Translation: CSVDRRPTNEKLFF.